This T cell receptor (beta chain) was found in a study of blood T cells in healthy people across ages (dated by TCRdb to the mid-2010s). Regarding the research as a whole: In model experiments, roughly one uniquely barcoded TCR beta cDNA molecule per two T cells was captured by template switching. The donors were divided into four age groups: young (average around 16 years), middle-aged (approximately 41), aged (roughly 60) and long-lived (roughly 82). To avoid experimental bias, donors of different ages were spread randomly across the sequencing lanes. Two additional independent replicas of 1 million unique cDNA reads from the same blood draw were analyzed for two donors (one aged 18 to 29 and one aged 80 or older). Age-related changes in TCR beta repertoire diversity were measured in the study by deep sequencing normalized with unique cDNA molecular identifiers. Results the study describes overall, beyond this receptor: The CMV infection status of donors was not known, potentially confounding age-related changes in expanded clonotypes. There was a strong correlation between observed TCR beta diversity and the percentage of naive T cells measured by flow cytometry. Because profiling used bulk unsorted PBMCs, naive and antigen-experienced compartments could not be compared conclusively. Total diversity estimates from one million sequenced T cells were considered lower bounds and underestimates. Compared with the aged group, more naive CD4+ T cells, fewer expanded clones and increased TCR diversity were shown by the long-lived group, suggesting age selection. As age increased, observed TCR beta diversity per million T cells dropped in a roughly linear way, and a significant reduction was already evident by age 40.

The donors were 40 or so Caucasian individuals from Russia, aged roughly 6 to 100 years, who were systemically healthy. Each donor gave ten milliliters of peripheral blood, drawn into EDTA-treated Vacutainer tubes. Ficoll-Paque density-gradient centrifugation was used to isolate PBMCs, with at least 6.5 million per sample. Trizol reagent was used to extract total RNA from PBMCs, with at least 5 micrograms per sample. Naive CD45RAhigh/CD27high T cell percentages were measured by flow cytometry on a PBMC aliquot from every donor. Concerning this clonotype: This clone's antigen is unknown. No much larger clonotype is one base removed from it; base qualities were not supplied.

The method behind the library was 5' RACE. TCRdb shows the sequencer as Illumina HiSeq 2500. The second PCR ran for about 7 to 11 cycles and used a J-beta primer mix along with a sample-barcoded 5' primer. Each TCR beta cDNA molecule received a unique molecular identifier from a template-switch 5' adaptor carrying 12 random nucleotides. At least 3 million CDR3-containing paired-end reads were obtained from each sample. First-strand cDNA synthesis was performed from all RNA using the Mint cDNA synthesis kit, with priming by a TRBC-specific oligonucleotide. Following uracil-DNA glycosylase treatment, a first 18-cycle PCR with universal primers M1SS and BC2_uni_R was performed on all cDNA. The source study handled its data this way. For normalization, 1 million high-quality reads, each with a distinct molecular identifier, were randomly selected from each sample. Reads with shared molecular identifiers were discarded instead of being binned into consensus sequences. MiTCR, set to a Q25 quality threshold and the strictest error-elimination algorithm, was used for CDR3 identification, clonotype clustering and error correction. A nonparametric unseen species model with Euler transformation was used to estimate a lower bound on total TCR beta diversity. TCRdb trimmed public reads at Q25 via fastp, called clones via MiXCR and kept in-frame beta chains. For every CDR3 protein sequence, its rows merge into one entry that carries the most common genes and DNA. V and J calls and clone size were set by TCRdb, not the authors. The sample table lists roughly 1,700,000 distinct CDR3 sequences, about 28% of them with a count of one. The ten largest clones add up to 7.7% of the sample.

Sequences MDHEN (CDR1) and SYDVKM (CDR2) are obtained from the germline V gene. V lost 5 bases and J lost 3 bases; the stretch between them is 11 bases long. Its CDR3 holds 14 amino acids, cysteine through phenylalanine. The kept DNA is CDR3 alone, 42 bases in frame from the first base. The chain is assembled from TRBV28 and TRBJ1-5, with no reliable assignment of the D segment. Sequencing was done on a sample of blood. The sequence derives from a woman aged 25 to 45 in good health. The CDR3 reads as follows: CASSQTSNNQPQHF. The DNA is as follows: TGTGCCAGCAGTCAAACAAGTAACAATCAGCCCCAGCATTTT.